The present entry profiles one TCR beta chain with its context. As processed by the authors: Amplification of reference gene primers was used by the study to estimate nucleated cell counts. The protocol was immunoSEQ multiplex PCR, while the TCRdb copy is restricted to in-frame clones and leaves out a portion. V and J calls and clone size are given by that table; D and trimming were obtained from the DNA. There are fewer than 350,000 clones in the sample; approximately 86% occur only once, and over 8% lies in the top ten. The CDR3 is 15 residues long. CDR1 is MNHNS and CDR2 is SASEGT in the germline V gene. V dropped 2 bases and J dropped 2 bases, with 10 bases sitting between them. This entry is derived from a study of blood T cell repertoires in COVID-19. Across the whole study: Samples of COVID-19 (acute and convalescent) were obtained from the United States, Italy and Spain. From T cells, B-cell-depleted T cells, or PBMCs came the material, which was cDNA or gDNA.

This sequence joins TRBV6-1 and TRBJ1-3, with D perhaps matching TRBD1 (6 bases). This clonotype originated in a man younger than 30 with active or convalescent COVID-19. Sequencing was done on a sample of peripheral blood. CDR3 loop: CASSEYGGPGNTIYF. CDR3 nucleotides: TGTGCCAGCAGTGAATATGGGGGCCCTGGAAACACCATATATTTT.